This T cell receptor (beta chain) was retrieved from a study of shared clonotypes between healthy human individuals. Overall study context: The donors, two women and a few men, were aged 18 to 49. CD8 memory received one plate per donor, CD8 naive two, CD4 memory three and CD4 naive three.

From germline, CDR1 is SGHDT and CDR2 YYEEEE. V shed 0 bases and J shed 5 bases, with 15 bases lying between them. The CDR3 is made up of 15 amino acids. A 200 ng quantity of DNA, 30,000 to 35,000 T cell genomes, went into the sorted-subset replicate PCRs. Profiled with immunoSEQ multiplex PCR; TCRdb holds only in-frame clones, not every one. In the table there are 600,000 or so clones, approximately 95% of which are singletons. Naive CD8 cells were CD45RO-negative, positively selected for CCR7, excluding terminally differentiated effector memory CD45RA+ cells. Only one count was recorded for this clone.

The sample taken for sequencing was naive CD8+ T cells sorted from blood. This sequence originates from a woman aged 25 to 39 in good health. This sequence joins TRBV5-6 and TRBJ2-7; D not resolved. The CDR3 is CASSLGSSDLDEQYF. The CDR3 nucleotides are TGTGCCAGCAGCTTGGGGTCCTCAGACTTAGACGAGCAGTACTTC.